The 4 T cell receptor beta chains below all came from one sample that was sequenced in a study of human T cells and chemical hapten exposure. TCRdb re-derived calls from the RACE reads in MiXCR, one entry per CDR3 protein. The top ten hold around 2% of the sample, which has around 130,000 distinct CDR3 sequences, more than 7.5% seen once. Time point noted: healthy volunteer bleed at 2 weeks. Total RNA was isolated from whole blood that had not been fractionated. The sample was whole blood. These receptors originate from a male donor in good health. Some clones in this sample may be carry-over from other donors' samples.

This clonotype turned up a few times. The rearrangement links TRBV7-9 to TRBJ2-5, with 7 bases fitting TRBD2. Germline V gene data show CDR1 as SEHNR and CDR2 as FQNEAQ (reference sequence). CDR3 length: 15 amino acids. V was clipped by 5 bases and J by 2 bases; unmatched bases: 8. The chain's CDR3 is CASSPGLAVQETQYF. Here the CDR3 DNA reads TGTGCCAGCAGCCCCGGGCTAGCGGTTCAAGAGACCCAGTACTTC. The whole variable domain, remainder taken from reference TRBV7-9 and TRBJ2-5, is DTGVSQNPRHKITKRGQNVTFRCDPISEHNRLYWYRQTLGQGPEFLTYFQNEAQLEKSRLLSDRFSAERPKGSFSTLEIQRTEQGDSAMYLCASSPGLAVQETQYFGPGTRLLVL.

Ten or more counts support this clonotype. The chain joins TRBV4-1 to TRBJ2-1; D is unresolved. This CDR3 is 12 amino acids long. V was cut by 6 bases and J by 7 bases, with 10 bases left in between. CDR1 is MGHRA, CDR2 YSYEKL, per germline. CDR3 loop: CASSSRGNEQFF. The CDR3 DNA sequence: TGCGCCAGCAGTTCGAGAGGTAATGAGCAGTTCTTC.

This chain connects TRBV6-5 to TRBJ1-2; 10 nucleotides match TRBD1. Germline trimming cut 0 bases from V and 7 bases from J; bases unmatched to any gene: 11. The CDR3 covers 17 residues. Germline loops: CDR1 MNHEY, CDR2 SVGAGI. The CDR3 loop reads CASSYSLHPDRGFGYTF. The CDR3 DNA sequence: TGTGCCAGCAGTTACTCCCTTCACCCGGACAGGGGGTTTGGCTACACCTTC.

This clonotype was counted between two and nine times. In DNA form, the CDR3 reads TGTGCCATCAGTGACGTGGGAAGGCACATTCAGTACTTC. Its translation is CAISDVGRHIQYF. The gene calls are TRBV10-3 and TRBJ2-4; unclear D gene. Germline CDR1 ENHRY, CDR2 SYGVKD. V was cut by 3 bases and J by 8 bases, with 11 bases left in between. This CDR3 region has 13 residues.